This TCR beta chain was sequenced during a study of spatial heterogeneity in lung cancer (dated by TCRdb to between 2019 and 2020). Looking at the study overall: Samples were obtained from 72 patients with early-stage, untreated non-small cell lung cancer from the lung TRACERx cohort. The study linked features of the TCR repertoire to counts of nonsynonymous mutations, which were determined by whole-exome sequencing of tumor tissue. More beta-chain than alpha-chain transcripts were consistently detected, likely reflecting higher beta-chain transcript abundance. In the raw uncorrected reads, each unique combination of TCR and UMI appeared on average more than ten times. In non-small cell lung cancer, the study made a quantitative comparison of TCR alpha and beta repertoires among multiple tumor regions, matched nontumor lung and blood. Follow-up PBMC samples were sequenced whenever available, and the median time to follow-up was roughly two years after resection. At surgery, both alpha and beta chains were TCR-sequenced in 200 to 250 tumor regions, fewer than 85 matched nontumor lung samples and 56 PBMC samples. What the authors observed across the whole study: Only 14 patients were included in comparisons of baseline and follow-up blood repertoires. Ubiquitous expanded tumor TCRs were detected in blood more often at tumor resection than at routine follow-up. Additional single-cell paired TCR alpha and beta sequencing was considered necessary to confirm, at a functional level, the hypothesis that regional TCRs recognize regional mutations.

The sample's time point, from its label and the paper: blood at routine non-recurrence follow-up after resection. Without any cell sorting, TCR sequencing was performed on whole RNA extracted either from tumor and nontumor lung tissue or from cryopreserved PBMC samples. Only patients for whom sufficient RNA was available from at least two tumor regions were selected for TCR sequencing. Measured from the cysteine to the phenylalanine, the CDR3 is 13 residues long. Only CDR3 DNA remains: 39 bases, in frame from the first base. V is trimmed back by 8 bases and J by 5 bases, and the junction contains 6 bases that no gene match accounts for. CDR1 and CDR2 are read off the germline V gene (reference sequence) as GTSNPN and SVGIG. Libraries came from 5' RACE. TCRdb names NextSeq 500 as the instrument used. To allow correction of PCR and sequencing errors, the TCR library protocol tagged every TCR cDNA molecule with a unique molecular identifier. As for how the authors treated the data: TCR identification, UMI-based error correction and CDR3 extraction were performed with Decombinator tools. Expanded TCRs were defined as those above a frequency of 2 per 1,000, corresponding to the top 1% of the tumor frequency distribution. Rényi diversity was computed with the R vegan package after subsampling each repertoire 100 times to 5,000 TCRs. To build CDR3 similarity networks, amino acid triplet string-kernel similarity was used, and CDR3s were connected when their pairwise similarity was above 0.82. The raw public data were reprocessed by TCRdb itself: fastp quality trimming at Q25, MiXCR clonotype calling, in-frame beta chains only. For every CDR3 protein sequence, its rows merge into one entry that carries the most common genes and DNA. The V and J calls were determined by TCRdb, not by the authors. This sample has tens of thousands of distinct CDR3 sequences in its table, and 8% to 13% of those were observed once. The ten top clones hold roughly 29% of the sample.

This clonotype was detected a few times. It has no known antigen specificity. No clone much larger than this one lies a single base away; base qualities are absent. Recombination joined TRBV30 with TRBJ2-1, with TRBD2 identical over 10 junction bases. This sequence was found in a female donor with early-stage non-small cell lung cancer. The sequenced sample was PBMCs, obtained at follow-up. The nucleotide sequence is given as TGTGCCGCAGGACTAGCGGAAGACAATGAGCAGTTCTTC. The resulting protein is CAAGLAEDNEQFF.